The 16 T cell receptor beta chains given below trace back to one sample, sequenced in a study of CD8 T cells in ankylosing spondylitis. One entry per CDR3 protein results from TCRdb running MiXCR on the 5' RACE reads. The sample carries over 30,000 distinct CDR3 sequences, approximately 16% recorded once. The specimen sequenced was blood. The receptors stem from a male donor with ankylosing spondylitis or in good health (not recorded which).

This clonotype appeared a few times. V gene TRBV14 combines with J gene TRBJ2-3; D is ambiguous. The germline V gene encodes CDR1 SGHDN and CDR2 FVKESK. The CDR3 runs to 12 residues. Between the trimmed V and J ends, which lost 4 bases and 6 bases, there was a span of 8 bases. In nucleotides, the CDR3 is TGTGCCAGCAGCCCCCTTGGGGATACGCAGTATTTT. This gives the protein CASSPLGDTQYF.

This clonotype turned up a few times. The chain combines TRBV4-3 with TRBJ2-2; D ambiguous. V gave up 0 bases and J gave up 5 bases, with 13 bases separating them. The CDR3 is 16 residues long. The germline gives CDR1 LGHNA, CDR2 YSLEER. The CDR3 DNA follows: TGCGCCAGCAGCCAAGATCCGGTGGCGAGAACCGGGGAGCTGTTTTTT. Its protein is CASSQDPVARTGELFF.

In its sample, this clonotype was seen a few times. This chain connects TRBV5-1 to TRBJ2-1; D is undetermined. Germline lookup yields CDR1 SGHRS and CDR2 YFSETQ. This CDR3 region has 14 residues. With 0 bases removed from V and 7 bases from J, the gap between germline ends came to 11 bases. CDR3 amino acids: CASSLAVVANEQFF. The CDR3 nucleotides read TGCGCCAGCAGCTTGGCCGTGGTGGCAAATGAGCAGTTCTTC.

The chain has TRBV28 and TRBJ1-5; D is unclear. The V and J ends lost 5 bases and 4 bases respectively, with 6 bases between them. The germline V gene has CDR1 MDHEN and CDR2 SYDVKM. The CDR3 extends over 12 amino acids. CDR3 sequence reads: CASSTQNQPQHF. CDR3 nucleotides: TGTGCCAGCAGTACCCAAAATCAGCCCCAGCATTTT. Together with reference TRBV28 and TRBJ1-5, the CDR3 gives the full variable domain: DVKVTQSSRYLVKRTGEKVFLECVQDMDHENMFWYRQDPGLGLRLIYFSYDVKMKEKGDIPEGYSVSREKKERFSLILESASTNQTSMYLCASSTQNQPQHFGDGTRLSIL.

This chain uses TRBV25-1 with TRBJ2-1; possibly TRBD1 for D (5 bases). The germline V gene encodes CDR1 MGHDK and CDR2 SYGVNS. Trimming shortened V by 2 bases and J by 8 bases, and 13 bases separated the two germline ends. The CDR3 sequence is 14 residues long. The CDR3 is CASSERAGFDEQFF. The CDR3 DNA reads as TGTGCCAGCAGTGAAAGGGCAGGGTTCGATGAGCAGTTCTTC.

The V call is TRBV20-1, the J call TRBJ2-1, with D tentatively TRBD2 (6 bases). Trimming removed 3 bases at V and 8 bases at J, with 20 bases between. CDR3 length: 15 residues. Germline V gives CDR1 DFQATT, CDR2 SNEGSKA (reference sequence). DNA of the CDR3: TGCAGTGCTAGTTTTCCACTAGCTGGGTTGGATGAGCAGTTCTTC. Amino acid sequence: CSASFPLAGLDEQFF.

The V and J genes are TRBV25-1 and TRBJ1-1; TRBD1 might be the D (5 bases). Germline V CDR1 and CDR2: MGHDK, SYGVNS. CDR3 length: 15 residues. The germline V and J ends were trimmed by 0 bases and 4 bases, with 12 bases remaining between them. The chain's CDR3 is CASSEYPPGSTEAFF. The CDR3 DNA sequence: TGTGCCAGCAGTGAATACCCCCCAGGGAGCACTGAAGCTTTCTTT.

This clonotype was found a few times. V is TRBV6-2 or TRBV6-3 and J is TRBJ2-2; D is unresolved. Germline loops: CDR1 MNHEY, CDR2 SVGEGT. CDR3 size: 14 residues. Trimming removed 7 bases from V and 5 bases from J, with 14 bases in between. CDR3 nucleotide sequence: TGTGCCAGCATTACCGTCGAGGTTACCGGGGAGCTGTTTTTT. It yields the protein CASITVEVTGELFF.

This chain joins TRBV25-1 and TRBJ2-7, with a weak D call TRBD2 (5 bases). The CDR3 extends over 11 amino acids. V was shortened by 4 bases and J by 9 bases, with 10 bases between the two germline ends. Germline CDR1 reads MGHDK; CDR2 reads SYGVNS. The CDR3 loop reads CASSASGLQYF. The CDR3 DNA reads TGTGCCAGCAGTGCCTCGGGATTGCAGTACTTC.

This chain connects TRBV7-2 to TRBJ1-3, with D possibly being TRBD1 (6 bases). The germline CDR1 and CDR2 sequences are SGHTA and FQGNSA. V was trimmed by 2 bases and J by 5 bases, leaving 10 bases between them. The CDR3 covers 14 residues. The CDR3 DNA reads TGTGCCAGCAGCTTAAGTACAGGGAGAAACACCATATATTTT. Translation: CASSLSTGRNTIYF.

The chain joins TRBV20-1 to TRBJ2-3; 11 bases are shared with TRBD2. The junction had 7 bases not matched to a gene; V was cut back by 6 bases and J by 5 bases. The CDR3 is made up of 14 amino acids. Germline lookup yields CDR1 DFQATT and CDR2 SNEGSKA (reference sequence). CDR3 loop: CSAKPGTSGDTQYF. The CDR3 DNA sequence: TGCAGTGCCAAGCCCGGGACTAGCGGAGATACGCAGTATTTT.

This chain uses TRBV3-1 with TRBJ1-1; D remains unclear. Germline values: CDR1 LGHDT, CDR2 YNNKEL (reference sequence). V was pared by 1 base and J by 2 bases, with 2 bases between. CDR3 length: 12 residues. The CDR3 loop is CASSQVNTEAFF. As DNA, the CDR3 is TGTGCCAGCAGCCAAGTTAACACTGAAGCTTTCTTT.

V and J are TRBV20-1 and TRBJ2-1; 7 bases align to TRBD2. The ends lost 6 bases at V and 2 bases at J; junction bases unmatched: 7. CDR1 is DFQATT, CDR2 SNEGSKA, per germline (reference sequence). The CDR3 spans 14 residues. The CDR3 DNA sequence: TGCAGTGCATCGACTAGCAGAACCTACAATGAGCAGTTCTTC. Its protein product is CSASTSRTYNEQFF.

This clonotype occurred a few times. The chain couples TRBV28 to TRBJ1-1, with TRBD1 as a possible D gene (5 bases). Germline V gene lookup returns CDR1 MDHEN and CDR2 SYDVKM. V was cut by 1 base and J by 4 bases, with 13 bases left in between. There are 15 residues in the CDR3. This CDR3 is CASSLFSRVGTEAFF. The CDR3 DNA follows: TGTGCCAGCAGTTTATTTTCCAGGGTAGGCACTGAAGCTTTCTTT. The full variable domain, with the rest looked up from reference TRBV28 and TRBJ1-1, is DVKVTQSSRYLVKRTGEKVFLECVQDMDHENMFWYRQDPGLGLRLIYFSYDVKMKEKGDIPEGYSVSREKKERFSLILESASTNQTSMYLCASSLFSRVGTEAFFGQGTRLTVV.

At least ten counts were recorded for this clonotype. V usage is TRBV12-3 or TRBV12-4 and J usage is TRBJ1-1; D is uncertain. There are 13 residues in the CDR3. The germline V and J ends were trimmed by 5 bases and 1 base, with 8 bases remaining between them. The DNA for the CDR3 is TGTGCCAGCAGTCCCGGCCCGAACACTGAAGCTTTCTTT. Amino acids: CASSPGPNTEAFF.

J is TRBJ2-4 and V is TRBV2; D might be TRBD1 or TRBD2, each matching 5 bases. In germline, CDR1 is SNHLY, CDR2 FYNNEI. The V end lost 2 bases, the J end lost 7 bases, and 9 bases lay between the germline ends. CDR3 length equals 13 residues. For the CDR3, the DNA is TGTGCCAGCAGTGAACCGGGACGGAACATTCAGTACTTC. It translates to CASSEPGRNIQYF.